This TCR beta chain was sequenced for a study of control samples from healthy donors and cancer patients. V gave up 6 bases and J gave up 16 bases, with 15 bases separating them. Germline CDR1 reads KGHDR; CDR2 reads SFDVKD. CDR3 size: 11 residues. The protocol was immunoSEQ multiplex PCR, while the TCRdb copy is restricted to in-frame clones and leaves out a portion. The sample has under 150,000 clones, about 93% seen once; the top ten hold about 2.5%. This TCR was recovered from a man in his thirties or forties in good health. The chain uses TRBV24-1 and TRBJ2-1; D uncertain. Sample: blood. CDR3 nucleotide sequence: TGTGCCACCAGTAGTCTGGGATTGAAATTCTTC. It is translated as CATSSLGLKFF.